This T cell receptor (beta chain) stems from a study of T cells after yellow fever vaccination. Study in general: When fractions had low cell numbers, they were prepared with SMART-Seq v4 Ultra Low Input.

This clonotype appeared many times. Its antigen is not known. Broader study findings: Booster sampling recovered most clones from primary vaccination (96% CD4, approximately 88% CD8).

A process of 5'RACE template switching, which added a universal primer site and UMIs, was used to make TCR cDNA. MiXCR was run by TCRdb on the 5' RACE reads, yielding one entry per CDR3 protein. The table shows about 260,000 distinct CDR3 sequences, with around 4.9% occurring only once. This CDR3 has 12 amino acids. The V gene lost 5 bases and the J gene lost 2 bases, with 5 bases spanning the gap. Germline-derived CDR1 and CDR2 are SGHTA and FQGNSA. V is TRBV7-2 and J is TRBJ2-3, with D hard to call. Sequenced material: CD4+ T cells sorted from PBMCs, taken on the day of the yellow fever booster vaccination. The origin of this receptor is a young man who received the YFV17D yellow fever vaccine. The CDR3 is CASSAYTDTQYF. CDR3 in DNA: TGTGCCAGCAGCGCCTACACAGATACGCAGTATTTT.